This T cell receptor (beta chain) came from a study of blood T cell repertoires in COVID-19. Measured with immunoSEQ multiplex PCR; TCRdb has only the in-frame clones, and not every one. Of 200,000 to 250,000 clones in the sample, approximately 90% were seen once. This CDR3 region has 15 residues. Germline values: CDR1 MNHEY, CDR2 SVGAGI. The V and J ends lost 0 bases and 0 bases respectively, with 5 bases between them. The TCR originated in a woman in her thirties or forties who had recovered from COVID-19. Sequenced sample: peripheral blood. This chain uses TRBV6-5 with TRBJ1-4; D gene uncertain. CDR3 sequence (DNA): TGTGCCAGCAGTTACTCAACTGCAACTAATGAAAAACTGTTTTTT. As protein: CASSYSTATNEKLFF.